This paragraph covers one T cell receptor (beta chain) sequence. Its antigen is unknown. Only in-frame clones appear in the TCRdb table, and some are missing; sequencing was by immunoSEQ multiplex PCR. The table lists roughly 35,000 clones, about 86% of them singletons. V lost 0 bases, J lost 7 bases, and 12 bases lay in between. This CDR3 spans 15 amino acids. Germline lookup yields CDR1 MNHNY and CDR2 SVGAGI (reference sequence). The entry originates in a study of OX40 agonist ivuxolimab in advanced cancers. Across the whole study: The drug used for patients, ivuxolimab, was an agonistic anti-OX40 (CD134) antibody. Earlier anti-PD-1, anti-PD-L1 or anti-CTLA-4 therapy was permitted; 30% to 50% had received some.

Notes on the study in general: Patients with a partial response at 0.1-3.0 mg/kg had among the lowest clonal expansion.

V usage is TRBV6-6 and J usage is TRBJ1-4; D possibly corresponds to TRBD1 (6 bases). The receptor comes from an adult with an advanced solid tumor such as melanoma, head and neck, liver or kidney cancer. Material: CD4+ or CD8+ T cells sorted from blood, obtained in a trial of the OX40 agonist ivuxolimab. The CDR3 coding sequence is TGTGCCAGCAGTTACTCGGGGACACACCCTGAAAAACTGTTTTTT. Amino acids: CASSYSGTHPEKLFF.